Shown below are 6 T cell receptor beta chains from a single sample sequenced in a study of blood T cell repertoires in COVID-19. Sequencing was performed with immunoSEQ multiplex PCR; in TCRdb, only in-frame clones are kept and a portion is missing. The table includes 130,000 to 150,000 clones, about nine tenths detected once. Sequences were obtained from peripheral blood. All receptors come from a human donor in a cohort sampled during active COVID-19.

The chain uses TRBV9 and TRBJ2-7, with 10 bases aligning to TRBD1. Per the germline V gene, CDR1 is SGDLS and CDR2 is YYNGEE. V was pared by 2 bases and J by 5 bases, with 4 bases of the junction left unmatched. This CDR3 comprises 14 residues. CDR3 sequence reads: CASSVGQGSHEQYF. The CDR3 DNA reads TGTGCCAGCAGCGTGGGACAGGGGTCCCACGAGCAGTACTTC.

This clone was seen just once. The CDR3 protein is CASSPLGGAHYEQYF. DNA of the CDR3: TGTGCCAGCAGTCCCCTTGGGGGGGCACACTACGAGCAGTACTTC. The V gene is TRBV27, the J gene TRBJ2-7, with D perhaps TRBD2 (7 bases). This CDR3 has 15 residues. Germline V CDR1 and CDR2: MNHEY, SMNVEV (reference sequence). The V end lost 5 bases, the J end lost 3 bases, and 17 bases lay between the germline ends.

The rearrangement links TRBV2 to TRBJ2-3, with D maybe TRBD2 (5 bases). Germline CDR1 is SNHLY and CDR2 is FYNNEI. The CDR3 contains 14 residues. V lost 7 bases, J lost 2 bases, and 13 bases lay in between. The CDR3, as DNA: TGTGCCAGCATGGAGGCGGGTACCACAGATACGCAGTATTTT. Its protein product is CASMEAGTTDTQYF.

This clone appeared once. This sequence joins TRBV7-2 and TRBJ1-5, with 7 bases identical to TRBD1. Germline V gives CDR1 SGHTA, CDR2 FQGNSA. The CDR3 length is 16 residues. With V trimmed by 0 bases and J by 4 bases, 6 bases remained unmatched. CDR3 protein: CASSLATAGGNQPQHF. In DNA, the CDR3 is TGTGCCAGCAGCTTAGCGACGGCAGGGGGTAATCAGCCCCAGCATTTT.

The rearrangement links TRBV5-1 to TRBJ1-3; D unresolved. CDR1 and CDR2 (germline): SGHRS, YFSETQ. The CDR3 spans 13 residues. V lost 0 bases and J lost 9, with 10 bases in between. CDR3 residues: CASSLEPSGTIYF. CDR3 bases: TGCGCCAGCAGCTTGGAGCCCTCTGGCACCATATATTTT.

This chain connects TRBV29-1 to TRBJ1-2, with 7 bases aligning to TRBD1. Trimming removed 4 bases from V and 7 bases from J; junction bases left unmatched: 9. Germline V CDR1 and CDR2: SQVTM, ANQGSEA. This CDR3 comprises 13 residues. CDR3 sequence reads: CSVGRNRGAGYTF. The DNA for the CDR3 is TGCAGCGTTGGCCGAAACAGGGGAGCTGGCTACACCTTC.